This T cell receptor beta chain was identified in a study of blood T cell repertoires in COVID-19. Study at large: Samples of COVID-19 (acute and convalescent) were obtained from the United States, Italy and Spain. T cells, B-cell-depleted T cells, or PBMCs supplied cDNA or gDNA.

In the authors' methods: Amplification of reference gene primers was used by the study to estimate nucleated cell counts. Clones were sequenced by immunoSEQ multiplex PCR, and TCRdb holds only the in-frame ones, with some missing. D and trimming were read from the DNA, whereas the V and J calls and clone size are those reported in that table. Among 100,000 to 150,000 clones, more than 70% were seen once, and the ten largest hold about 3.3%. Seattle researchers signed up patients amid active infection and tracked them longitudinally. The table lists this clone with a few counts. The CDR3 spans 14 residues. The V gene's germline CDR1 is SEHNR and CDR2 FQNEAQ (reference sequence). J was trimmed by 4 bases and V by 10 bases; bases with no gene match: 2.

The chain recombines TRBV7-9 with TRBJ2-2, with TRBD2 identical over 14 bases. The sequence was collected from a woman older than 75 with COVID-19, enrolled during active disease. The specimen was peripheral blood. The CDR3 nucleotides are TGTGCCACCGGACTAGCGGGGGGCACCGGGGAGCTGTTTTTT. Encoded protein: CATGLAGGTGELFF.